This is a list of T cell receptor beta chains from one sample in a study of blood T cell repertoires in COVID-19. The protocol was immunoSEQ multiplex PCR, while the TCRdb copy is restricted to in-frame clones and leaves out a portion. The sample consists of about 330,000 clones, 80% to 90% of them appearing once. Input material: peripheral blood. The origin of the receptors is a woman between 45 and 60 years old with acute or convalescent COVID-19. The CDR3 runs from the conserved cysteine through the conserved F or W. Fields, in order: V gene, clone size, J gene, D gene, CDR3 length, CDR3 DNA, CDR3 protein. D genes are given only for firm matches. Rows may omit the clone size; those that give it use once, few, many or a size class.

v_call: TRBV6-4; clone_size: .; j_call: TRBJ1-5; d_call: .; cdr3_length: 13; cdr3_nt: TGTGCCAGCAGCTCGGAGAGCAATCAGCCCCAGCATTTT; cdr3_aa: CASSSESNQPQHF
v_call: TRBV5-4; clone_size: .; j_call: TRBJ1-2; d_call: .; cdr3_length: 15; cdr3_nt: TGTGCCAGCAGCTTGGCGGCAGCGGGAAACTATGGCTACACCTTC; cdr3_aa: CASSLAAAGNYGYTF
v_call: TRBV29-1; clone_size: .; j_call: TRBJ1-4; d_call: TRBD1; cdr3_length: 15; cdr3_nt: TGCAGCGCCCGCAATAGTCAGGGGGTTAAAGAAAAACTGTTTTTT; cdr3_aa: CSARNSQGVKEKLFF
v_call: TRBV7-9; clone_size: .; j_call: TRBJ1-1; d_call: TRBD1; cdr3_length: 14; cdr3_nt: TGTGCCAGCAGCACGGGACAGGGGGGCACTGAAGCTTTCTTT; cdr3_aa: CASSTGQGGTEAFF
v_call: TRBV11-2; clone_size: .; j_call: TRBJ1-1; d_call: .; cdr3_length: 15; cdr3_nt: TGTGCCAGCAGCTTAGATCGAGGACAGAACACTGAAGCTTTCTTT; cdr3_aa: CASSLDRGQNTEAFF
v_call: TRBV24-1; clone_size: .; j_call: TRBJ2-5; d_call: TRBD1; cdr3_length: 15; cdr3_nt: TGTGCCACCAGTGACTCCGGGACAGGGTCCGAGACCCAGTACTTC; cdr3_aa: CATSDSGTGSETQYF
v_call: TRBV6-4; clone_size: .; j_call: TRBJ1-1; d_call: .; cdr3_length: 14; cdr3_nt: TGTGCCAGCAGTGAGTCGACAGTGGTCCGAACGGCTTTCTTT; cdr3_aa: CASSESTVVRTAFF
v_call: TRBV11-3; clone_size: once; j_call: TRBJ2-2; d_call: .; cdr3_length: 15; cdr3_nt: TGTGCCAGCACCCCCGGTGGGGCCGAGACCGGGGAGCTGTTTTTT; cdr3_aa: CASTPGGAETGELFF
v_call: TRBV5-6; clone_size: .; j_call: TRBJ1-2; d_call: .; cdr3_length: 15; cdr3_nt: TGTGCCAGCAGCCGGGGGTGGCAGGGAAGGATCGGCTACACCTTC; cdr3_aa: CASSRGWQGRIGYTF
v_call: TRBV5-1; clone_size: .; j_call: TRBJ1-2; d_call: TRBD1; cdr3_length: 14; cdr3_nt: TGCGCCAGCAACGACAGGGGAGATGTCGATGGCTACACCTTC; cdr3_aa: CASNDRGDVDGYTF
v_call: TRBV7-6; clone_size: .; j_call: TRBJ2-1; d_call: .; cdr3_length: 15; cdr3_nt: TGTGCCAGCAGCCTTCGAGATTGGGGGCCAGATGAGCAGTTCTTC; cdr3_aa: CASSLRDWGPDEQFF
v_call: TRBV27; clone_size: .; j_call: TRBJ2-7; d_call: .; cdr3_length: 16; cdr3_nt: TGTGCCAGCAGTTTATCAGGGGCCGGGAGAGCCCACGAGCAGTACTTC; cdr3_aa: CASSLSGAGRAHEQYF
v_call: TRBV7-2; clone_size: .; j_call: TRBJ2-7; d_call: .; cdr3_length: 15; cdr3_nt: TGTGCCAGCAGCCCCTACGCAACTAGTTCCTACGAGCAGTACTTC; cdr3_aa: CASSPYATSSYEQYF
v_call: TRBV27; clone_size: .; j_call: TRBJ2-2; d_call: TRBD2; cdr3_length: 15; cdr3_nt: TGTGCCAGCAGGATAGCGGGAGGGCCGATCGGGGAGCTGTTTTTT; cdr3_aa: CASRIAGGPIGELFF
v_call: TRBV7-2; clone_size: .; j_call: TRBJ1-1; d_call: .; cdr3_length: 10; cdr3_nt: TGTGCCAGCAGCTTCCTCGGGGCTTTCTTT; cdr3_aa: CASSFLGAFF
v_call: TRBV12-3/TRBV12-4; clone_size: .; j_call: TRBJ1-5; d_call: .; cdr3_length: 13; cdr3_nt: TGTGCCAGCAGTTTGCAGGGTGATCAGCCCCAGCATTTT; cdr3_aa: CASSLQGDQPQHF
v_call: TRBV28; clone_size: .; j_call: TRBJ1-2; d_call: .; cdr3_length: 14; cdr3_nt: TGTGCCAGCAGTTCGCCGGCAGGGGCGAATGGCTACACCTTC; cdr3_aa: CASSSPAGANGYTF
v_call: TRBV9; clone_size: once; j_call: TRBJ1-3; d_call: .; cdr3_length: 13; cdr3_nt: TGTGCCAGCAGCGTAGATCATGGAAACACCATATATTTT; cdr3_aa: CASSVDHGNTIYF
v_call: TRBV24-1; clone_size: .; j_call: TRBJ2-3; d_call: .; cdr3_length: 15; cdr3_nt: TGTGCCACCAGTGAGGGGGGAGAGGTCCCAGATACGCAGTATTTT; cdr3_aa: CATSEGGEVPDTQYF
v_call: TRBV5-1; clone_size: few; j_call: TRBJ2-5; d_call: .; cdr3_length: 14; cdr3_nt: TGCGCCAGCAGCTTGGATTTAAGGGGAGAGACCCAGTACTTC; cdr3_aa: CASSLDLRGETQYF
v_call: TRBV10-3; clone_size: once; j_call: TRBJ1-2; d_call: TRBD1; cdr3_length: 13; cdr3_nt: TGTGCCAGCATGGGCAGGGGGGAGTATGGCTACACCTTC; cdr3_aa: CASMGRGEYGYTF
v_call: TRBV2; clone_size: .; j_call: TRBJ1-2; d_call: .; cdr3_length: 13; cdr3_nt: TGTGCCAGCAGCCCCAGGGGAGACTATGGCTACACCTTC; cdr3_aa: CASSPRGDYGYTF
v_call: TRBV5-6; clone_size: .; j_call: TRBJ2-7; d_call: TRBD2; cdr3_length: 17; cdr3_nt: TGTGCCAGCAGCTTGGGAGGAGGGCTAGCGGGAGTCTACGAGCAGTACTTC; cdr3_aa: CASSLGGGLAGVYEQYF
v_call: TRBV5-4; clone_size: .; j_call: TRBJ2-2; d_call: TRBD1; cdr3_length: 15; cdr3_nt: TGTGCCAGCGCCGCCCGGCAGGGGGACACCGGGGAGCTGTTTTTT; cdr3_aa: CASAARQGDTGELFF
v_call: TRBV29-1; clone_size: once; j_call: TRBJ2-2; d_call: .; cdr3_length: 13; cdr3_nt: TGCAGCGTGGCCAGACAGATTAACGGGGAGCTGTTTTTT; cdr3_aa: CSVARQINGELFF
v_call: TRBV29-1; clone_size: .; j_call: TRBJ1-4; d_call: TRBD1; cdr3_length: 17; cdr3_nt: TGCAGCGTTTTCACCGGGACAGGGAGTATCCTCAATGAAAAACTGTTTTTT; cdr3_aa: CSVFTGTGSILNEKLFF
v_call: TRBV25-1; clone_size: .; j_call: TRBJ2-5; d_call: TRBD2; cdr3_length: 16; cdr3_nt: TGTGCCAGCAGTGAGCCGGGACTAGCGGCTCAAGAGACCCAGTACTTC; cdr3_aa: CASSEPGLAAQETQYF
v_call: TRBV3-1/TRBV3-2; clone_size: .; j_call: TRBJ2-3; d_call: TRBD2; cdr3_length: 16; cdr3_nt: TGTGCCAGCAGCCGAAACCCTAGCGGGAGAGCAGATACGCAGTATTTT; cdr3_aa: CASSRNPSGRADTQYF
v_call: TRBV29-1; clone_size: once; j_call: TRBJ2-5; d_call: TRBD1; cdr3_length: 12; cdr3_nt: TGCAGCGTCGGGACAGTTCAAGAGACCCAGTACTTC; cdr3_aa: CSVGTVQETQYF
v_call: TRBV7-3; clone_size: .; j_call: TRBJ2-3; d_call: TRBD2; cdr3_length: 15; cdr3_nt: TGTGCCAGCAGCCCTAGCGGGGCCAGCACAGATACGCAGTATTTT; cdr3_aa: CASSPSGASTDTQYF
v_call: TRBV2; clone_size: .; j_call: TRBJ1-6; d_call: .; cdr3_length: 13; cdr3_nt: TGTGCCAGCAGTGAAGTGGAGGATTCACCCCTCCACTTT; cdr3_aa: CASSEVEDSPLHF
v_call: TRBV6-5; clone_size: few; j_call: TRBJ1-1; d_call: .; cdr3_length: 15; cdr3_nt: TGTGCCAGCAGTTCAATCCTGGGGGGAGACACTGAAGCTTTCTTT; cdr3_aa: CASSSILGGDTEAFF
v_call: TRBV6-1; clone_size: .; j_call: TRBJ2-3; d_call: TRBD2; cdr3_length: 15; cdr3_nt: TGTGCCAGCAGTGAAAAGCGGGAGATCAGAGATACGCAGTATTTT; cdr3_aa: CASSEKREIRDTQYF
v_call: TRBV7-9; clone_size: few; j_call: TRBJ1-1; d_call: .; cdr3_length: 14; cdr3_nt: TGTGCCAGCAGCCTTCTACTATCGGGGTCTGAAGCTTTCTTT; cdr3_aa: CASSLLLSGSEAFF
v_call: TRBV5-1; clone_size: .; j_call: TRBJ1-5; d_call: .; cdr3_length: 15; cdr3_nt: TGCGCCAGCAGCCTGGAGGATACAGGGCGCCAGCCCCAGCATTTT; cdr3_aa: CASSLEDTGRQPQHF
v_call: TRBV3-1/TRBV3-2; clone_size: .; j_call: TRBJ1-3; d_call: .; cdr3_length: 16; cdr3_nt: TGTGCCAGCAGCCAAGACTCTCCAGGGATAAGGAACACCATATATTTT; cdr3_aa: CASSQDSPGIRNTIYF
v_call: TRBV30; clone_size: .; j_call: TRBJ2-7; d_call: TRBD1; cdr3_length: 15; cdr3_nt: TGTGCCTGGAATTTCCCGGGACAGCTATCCTACGAGCAGTACTTC; cdr3_aa: CAWNFPGQLSYEQYF
v_call: TRBV4-2; clone_size: .; j_call: TRBJ2-2; d_call: TRBD1; cdr3_length: 16; cdr3_nt: TGTGCCAGCAGCCAAGATGTCGACAGGGACACCGGGGAGCTGTTTTTT; cdr3_aa: CASSQDVDRDTGELFF
v_call: TRBV5-8; clone_size: .; j_call: TRBJ2-1; d_call: TRBD2; cdr3_length: 15; cdr3_nt: TGTGCCAGCAGCCTAAGGGACCGGGGGGGTAATGAGCAGTTCTTC; cdr3_aa: CASSLRDRGGNEQFF
v_call: TRBV5-1; clone_size: .; j_call: TRBJ2-1; d_call: TRBD2; cdr3_length: 14; cdr3_nt: TGCGCCAGCAGCTCCCCTAGCGGGAGCGATGAGCAGTTCTTC; cdr3_aa: CASSSPSGSDEQFF
v_call: TRBV14; clone_size: .; j_call: TRBJ2-3; d_call: TRBD2; cdr3_length: 16; cdr3_nt: TGTGCCAGCAGCCGCCTAGCGGGGGCCCGCACAGATACGCAGTATTTT; cdr3_aa: CASSRLAGARTDTQYF
v_call: TRBV5-5; clone_size: .; j_call: TRBJ2-5; d_call: .; cdr3_length: 15; cdr3_nt: TGTGCCAGCAGCTACGGAGGTGTCCAGAGTGAGACCCAGTACTTC; cdr3_aa: CASSYGGVQSETQYF
v_call: TRBV10-3; clone_size: .; j_call: TRBJ1-4; d_call: .; cdr3_length: 12; cdr3_nt: TGTGCCACACAGGGATCGTTTGAAAAACTGTTTTTT; cdr3_aa: CATQGSFEKLFF
v_call: TRBV9; clone_size: .; j_call: TRBJ2-1; d_call: .; cdr3_length: 14; cdr3_nt: TGTGCCAGCAGCGACCTCGCCGGGGATCGTGAGCAGTTCTTC; cdr3_aa: CASSDLAGDREQFF
v_call: TRBV5-6; clone_size: .; j_call: TRBJ1-3; d_call: .; cdr3_length: 14; cdr3_nt: TGTGCCAGCAGCCACAGGGACGCTGGAAACACCATATATTTT; cdr3_aa: CASSHRDAGNTIYF
v_call: TRBV9; clone_size: .; j_call: TRBJ2-2; d_call: TRBD2; cdr3_length: 19; cdr3_nt: TGTGCCAGCAGCGTATCCCCACTAGCGGGAGGACCGGGCACCGGGGAGCTGTTTTTT; cdr3_aa: CASSVSPLAGGPGTGELFF
v_call: TRBV18; clone_size: .; j_call: TRBJ1-4; d_call: .; cdr3_length: 16; cdr3_nt: TGTGCCAGCTCACCGGACCGGGGGGGGAGGAATGAAAAACTGTTTTTT; cdr3_aa: CASSPDRGGRNEKLFF
v_call: TRBV5-1; clone_size: .; j_call: TRBJ2-1; d_call: TRBD2; cdr3_length: 15; cdr3_nt: TGCGCCAGCAGCTTGGCCTCTAGCGGAAACAATGAGCAGTTCTTC; cdr3_aa: CASSLASSGNNEQFF